This T cell receptor (beta chain) was found in a study of beta chain features in type 1 diabetes. Purities over 95% were achieved in all sorted populations. Study-wide results and limits: All four CD4+ subsets of Type 1 diabetes patients contained TCRB CDR3s that were moderately but significantly shorter.

Since all of the isolated RNA was reverse transcribed, expressed TCRB transcripts were what got sequenced. The assay was immunoSEQ multiplex PCR, and TCRdb's table has in-frame clones only and misses some. The table includes approximately 150,000 clones, approximately 13% detected once. Concerning this clone itself: Its specificity is not known.

Germline CDR1 and CDR2: SGHRS and YFSETQ. V lost 0 bases to trimming and J lost 1 base, with 5 bases between them. This CDR3 spans 13 amino acids. J is TRBJ2-7 and V is TRBV5-1, with D unresolved. The sequencing input was central memory CD4+ T cells from blood. The TCR originated in a young man with type 1 diabetes. CDR3 nucleotides: TGCGCCAGCAGCTTGGGGTTTTCCTACGAGCAGTACTTC. Protein sequence: CASSLGFSYEQYF. Full variable domain (remainder filled in from reference TRBV5-1 and TRBJ2-7): KAGVTQTPRYLIKTRGQQVTLSCSPISGHRSVSWYQQTPGQGLQFLFEYFSETQRNKGNFPGRFSGRQFSNSRSEMNVSTLELGDSALYLCASSLGFSYEQYFGPGTRLTVT.